This is a list of T cell receptor beta chains from one sample in a study of shared clonotypes between healthy human individuals. The data were produced by immunoSEQ multiplex PCR, yet TCRdb's version contains in-frame clones alone and is incomplete. The repertoire holds some 1,900,000 clones, 85% to 95% seen once, with 1.2% in the top ten. Sequenced: naive CD8+ T cells sorted from blood. The receptor set was obtained from a man aged 18 to 30 in good health. The CDR3 runs from the conserved cysteine through the conserved F or W. Fields, in order: J gene, D gene, clone size, V gene, CDR3 DNA, CDR3 protein. The D gene is left open where the match is weak. A clone size is listed for some rows: how often the clone was seen (once, few, many), or a class if it is expanded.

>TRBJ2-7|TRBD1|NA|TRBV28
TGTGCCAGCAGTGCCCGGGACAGGGCCTACGAGCAGTACTTC
CASSARDRAYEQYF
>TRBJ1-1|TRBD1|NA|TRBV4-3
TGCGCCAGCAGCCAAGATACGACAGGGGGGCCGAACACTGAAGCTTTCTTT
CASSQDTTGGPNTEAFF
>TRBJ2-7|TRBD1|NA|TRBV7-9
TGTGCCAGCAGCGCTTGGGACAGGGGGACATCCTACGAGCAGTACTTC
CASSAWDRGTSYEQYF
>TRBJ1-5|NA|NA|TRBV13
TGTGCCAGCAGCTTAGGGCCGAATCAGCCCCAGCATTTT
CASSLGPNQPQHF
>TRBJ1-2|NA|NA|TRBV7-6
TGTGCCAGCAGCCCCCGACAGGCATCCTATGGCTACACCTTC
CASSPRQASYGYTF
>TRBJ1-6|TRBD1|few|TRBV13
TGTGCCAGCAGCCAGGGGACAGGGAATTCACCCCTCCACTTT
CASSQGTGNSPLHF
>TRBJ2-4|NA|NA|TRBV4-1
TGCGCCAGCAGCCCCACAGATCTCAAAAACATTCAGTACTTC
CASSPTDLKNIQYF
>TRBJ2-3|NA|NA|TRBV10-1
TGCGCCAGCAGTGGGGACTCTAGCACAGATACGCAGTATTTT
CASSGDSSTDTQYF
>TRBJ1-3|TRBD1|NA|TRBV2
TGTGCCAGCAGTCCAACTAGGACAGGGCTTGGAAACACCATATATTTT
CASSPTRTGLGNTIYF
>TRBJ2-3|NA|NA|TRBV10-1
TGCGCCAGTGCTAGCGACGTTAGCACAGATACGCAGTATTTT
CASASDVSTDTQYF
>TRBJ2-1|TRBD2|NA|TRBV29-1
TGCAGCGTTGAATTAGCGGGGGCCCATAGGAATGAGCAGTTCTTC
CSVELAGAHRNEQFF
>TRBJ2-5|TRBD1|NA|TRBV5-1
TGCGCCAGCAGCTCATCCGGGACAGGAGGGGAGACCCAGTACTTC
CASSSSGTGGETQYF
>TRBJ2-7|NA|NA|TRBV6-5
TGTGCCAGCAGTTATTCCACGGACTACGAGCAGTACTTC
CASSYSTDYEQYF
>TRBJ2-1|NA|once|TRBV27
TGTGCCAGCAGTTTATCGATAGGGACTCTTGTAAATGAGCAGTTCTTC
CASSLSIGTLVNEQFF
>TRBJ1-4|NA|NA|TRBV13
TGTGCCAGCAGCTTACAGGGAGACGAAAAACTGTTTTTT
CASSLQGDEKLFF
>TRBJ2-2|NA|NA|TRBV5-4
TGTGCCAGCAGCTTGAGGCCCCGCGGGGGCCTCACCGGGGAGCTGTTTTTT
CASSLRPRGGLTGELFF
>TRBJ1-6|TRBD1|NA|TRBV5-5
TGTGCCAGCAGCTTGGGACAGGGCACACCCCTCCACTTT
CASSLGQGTPLHF
>TRBJ2-7|NA|once|TRBV4-3
TGCGCCAGCAGCCAAGAGGTGTCCTACGAGCAGTACTTC
CASSQEVSYEQYF
>TRBJ2-7|NA|NA|TRBV7-8
TGTGCCAGCAGCTTAGACAGACTCTACGAGCAGTACTTC
CASSLDRLYEQYF
>TRBJ1-2|NA|once|TRBV6-5
TGTGCCAGCAGTTACTCGACGACGGATGGCTACACCTTC
CASSYSTTDGYTF
>TRBJ2-1|TRBD2|NA|TRBV7-8
TGTGCCAGCAGCTTAGCCTTCCTAGCGGGAGGGCCGGTCTCCTACAATGAGCAGTTCTTC
CASSLAFLAGGPVSYNEQFF
>TRBJ1-1|NA|NA|TRBV9
TGTGCCAGCAGCGTAGTTGAGAGTAACACTGAAGCTTTCTTT
CASSVVESNTEAFF
>TRBJ2-1|TRBD2|once|TRBV2
TGTGCCAGCAGTAGGCTAGCGGGAGCATACAATGAGCAGTTCTTC
CASSRLAGAYNEQFF
>TRBJ2-7|NA|NA|TRBV27
TGTGCCAGCAGTTTATCCGGGACTTCCTACGAGCAGTACTTC
CASSLSGTSYEQYF
>TRBJ1-2|NA|NA|TRBV7-9
TGTGCCAGCAGCTTAGTTGTCTCGGCAGGGGTTTCTCCTGATGGCTACACCTTC
CASSLVVSAGVSPDGYTF